The 13 T cell receptor beta chains in this list originate from one sample, sequenced in a study of blood T cell repertoires in COVID-19. Repertoires were generated with immunoSEQ multiplex PCR, while TCRdb's copy carries only in-frame clones and drops some. The sample records approximately 300,000 clones, nearly 90% being singletons. The specimen was PBMCs or T cells enriched from blood (not recorded which). These receptors all stem from a woman younger than 45 who had recovered from COVID-19.

This chain uses TRBV6-5 with TRBJ2-4; D call uncertain. With 0 bases removed from V and 1 base from J, the gap between germline ends came to 7 bases. Looked up from germline, CDR1 is MNHEY and CDR2 is SVGAGI. This CDR3 has 15 amino acids. This chain's CDR3 is CASSYSGSAKNIQYF. CDR3 nucleotides: TGTGCCAGCAGTTACTCGGGCAGCGCCAAAAACATTCAGTACTTC.

The CDR3 DNA reads TGTGCCAGCAGCCCACAGGGGGTCTCCTACGAGCAGTACTTC. It is translated as CASSPQGVSYEQYF. The genes are TRBV11-2 and TRBJ2-7, with TRBD1 matching 8 bases. This CDR3 region has 14 residues. V shed 5 bases and J 0 bases; nucleotides not matched to a gene: 3. The germline gives CDR1 SGHAT, CDR2 FQNNGV.

This clone was found once. V and J are TRBV21-1 and TRBJ2-3; the listed D gene, TRBD2, was not tested against the DNA. TRBV21-1 is a known pseudogene. CDR3 length: 17 residues. The CDR3 is CASSKARGGAPTDTQYF. The CDR3, as DNA: TGTGCCAGCAGCAAAGCGCGGGGAGGAGCACCCACAGATACGCAGTATTTT.

This clone was counted a few times. The genes are TRBV9 and TRBJ1-2; D ambiguous. V was trimmed by 0 bases and J by 4 bases, leaving 13 bases between them. The CDR3 sequence is 15 residues long. CDR1 and CDR2 from the germline V gene are SGDLS and YYNGEE. The DNA for the CDR3 is TGTGCCAGCAGCGTAGTTAGTTGGGGAGGCTATGGCTACACCTTC. It specifies CASSVVSWGGYGYTF.

A single count supports this clone. This chain joins TRBV5-1 and TRBJ2-7; D possibly corresponds to TRBD2 (6 bases). The CDR3 covers 14 residues. Germline CDR1 and CDR2: SGHRS and YFSETQ. The V gene lost 4 bases and the J gene lost 1 base, with 12 bases spanning the gap. The CDR3 here is CASSHAGTSYEQYF. The CDR3 region has the DNA TGCGCCAGCAGCCACGCCGGGACTTCCTACGAGCAGTACTTC. The variable domain in full, with the rest retrieved from reference TRBV5-1 and TRBJ2-7, is KAGVTQTPRYLIKTRGQQVTLSCSPISGHRSVSWYQQTPGQGLQFLFEYFSETQRNKGNFPGRFSGRQFSNSRSEMNVSTLELGDSALYLCASSHAGTSYEQYFGPGTRLTVT.

This clone showed up just a few times. V and J are TRBV9 and TRBJ1-1; a weak D match, TRBD1 (6 bases). The CDR3 is 14 amino acids. V was cut by 4 bases and J by 5 bases, with 15 bases left in between. Germline CDR1 SGDLS, CDR2 YYNGEE. The CDR3 protein is CASSNQDRHTEAFF. The DNA for the CDR3 is TGTGCCAGCAGCAATCAGGACAGACATACTGAAGCTTTCTTT.

The chain carries TRBV5-1 and TRBJ1-2, with D tentatively TRBD1 (6 bases). CDR1 and CDR2 (germline): SGHRS, YFSETQ. The CDR3 contains 14 residues. V was clipped by 4 bases and J by 2 bases, with 12 bases between them. The CDR3 coding sequence is TGCGCCAGCAGCACCACCCAGGGGAACTATGGCTACACCTTC. Its translation: CASSTTQGNYGYTF.

The chain is built from TRBV5-5 and TRBJ1-2; TRBD1 matches 9 bases. The germline gives CDR1 SGHKS, CDR2 YYEKEE (reference sequence). V was pared by 0 bases and J by 5 bases, with 11 bases of the junction left unmatched. The CDR3 totals 17 residues. The CDR3 coding sequence is TGTGCCAGCAGCTTGGAGGACAGGGGCCCTCCCGTTTATGGCTACACCTTC. Amino acids: CASSLEDRGPPVYGYTF.

The gene calls are TRBV6-5 and TRBJ1-2; D gene unclear. Trimming pared 2 bases from V and 6 bases from J, leaving 7 bases between. Per the germline V gene, CDR1 is MNHEY and CDR2 is SVGAGI. The CDR3 is 12 amino acids. Here the CDR3 DNA reads TGTGCCAGCAGTTACGCGGCTGATGGCTACACCTTC. Amino acid sequence: CASSYAADGYTF.

This rearrangement joins TRBV7-2 to TRBJ1-5; 12 bases match TRBD1. The ends lost 5 bases at V and 7 bases at J; junction bases unmatched: 6. Germline V gene data show CDR1 as SGHTA and CDR2 as FQGNSA. The CDR3 extends over 15 amino acids. The CDR3 DNA reads as TGTGCCAGCAGCGGGGGACAGGGGGCTGGACAGCCCCAGCATTTT. Protein sequence: CASSGGQGAGQPQHF.

The chain joins TRBV2 to TRBJ2-7, with 10 bases that match TRBD2. CDR3 length: 13 residues. V trimming: 6 bases; J trimming: 4 bases; junction bases outside the gene matches: 3. In germline, CDR1 is SNHLY, CDR2 FYNNEI. The CDR3 sequence is CASRLAGDYEQYF. In DNA form, the CDR3 reads TGTGCCAGCAGGCTAGCGGGGGATTACGAGCAGTACTTC.

This sequence joins TRBV6-1 and TRBJ1-6, with D possibly TRBD1 on 5 matching bases. Trimming took 4 bases from V and 0 from J, leaving 16 bases between them. Germline V gene sequence: CDR1 MNHNS, CDR2 SASEGT. The CDR3 length is 18 residues. As DNA, the CDR3 is TGTGCCAGCAGTGGTGACAGCATAAGCAGCTCCTATAATTCACCCCTCCACTTT. Protein sequence: CASSGDSISSSYNSPLHF.

The genes are TRBV6-5 and TRBJ2-5; 10 bases align to TRBD1. CDR3 size: 14 residues. The germline gives CDR1 MNHEY, CDR2 SVGAGI. Trimming cost V 2 bases and J 5 bases; bases outside gene matches: 2. The CDR3 spells CASSYTGQGETQYF. The DNA of the CDR3 is TGTGCCAGCAGTTACACGGGACAGGGGGAGACCCAGTACTTC.